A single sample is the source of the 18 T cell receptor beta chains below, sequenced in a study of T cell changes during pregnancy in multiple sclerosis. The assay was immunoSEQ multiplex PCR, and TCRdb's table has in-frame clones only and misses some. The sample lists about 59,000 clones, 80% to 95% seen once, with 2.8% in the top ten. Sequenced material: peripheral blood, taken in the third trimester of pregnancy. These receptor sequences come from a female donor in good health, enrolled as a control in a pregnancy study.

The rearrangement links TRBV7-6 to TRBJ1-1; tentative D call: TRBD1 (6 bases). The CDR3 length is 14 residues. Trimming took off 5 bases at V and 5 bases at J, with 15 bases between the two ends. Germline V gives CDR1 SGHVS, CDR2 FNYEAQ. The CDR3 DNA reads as TGTGCCAGCAGCCGATCAGGGGTTCAAACTGAAGCTTTCTTT. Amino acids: CASSRSGVQTEAFF.

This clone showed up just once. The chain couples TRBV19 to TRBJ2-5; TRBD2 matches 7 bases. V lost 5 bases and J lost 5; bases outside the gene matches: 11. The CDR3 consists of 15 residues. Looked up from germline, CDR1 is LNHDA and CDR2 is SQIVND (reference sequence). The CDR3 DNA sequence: TGTGCCAGTAGTCTCACAAGCGGGACCCTGGAGACCCAGTACTTC. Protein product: CASSLTSGTLETQYF.

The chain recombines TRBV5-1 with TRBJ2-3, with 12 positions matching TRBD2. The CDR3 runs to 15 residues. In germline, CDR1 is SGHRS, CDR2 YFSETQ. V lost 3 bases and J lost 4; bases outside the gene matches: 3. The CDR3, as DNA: TGCGCCAGCAGCTCCGGACTAGCGGGATCAGATACGCAGTATTTT. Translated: CASSSGLAGSDTQYF.

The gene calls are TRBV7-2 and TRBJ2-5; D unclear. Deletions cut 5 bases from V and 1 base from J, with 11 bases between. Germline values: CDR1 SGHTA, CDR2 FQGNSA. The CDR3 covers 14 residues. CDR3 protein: CASSPEAAQETQYF. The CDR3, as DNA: TGTGCCAGCAGCCCAGAGGCAGCCCAAGAGACCCAGTACTTC. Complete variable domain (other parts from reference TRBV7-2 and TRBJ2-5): GAGVSQSPSNKVTEKGKDVELRCDPISGHTALYWYRQSLGQGLEFLIYFQGNSAPDKSGLPSDRFSAERTGGSVSTLTIQRTQQEDSAVYLCASSPEAAQETQYFGPGTRLLVL.

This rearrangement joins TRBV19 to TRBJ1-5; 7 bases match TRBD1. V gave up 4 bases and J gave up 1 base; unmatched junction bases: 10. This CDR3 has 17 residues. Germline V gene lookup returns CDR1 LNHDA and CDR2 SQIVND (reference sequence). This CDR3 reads CASSTGEQGWSNQPQHF. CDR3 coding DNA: TGTGCCAGTAGTACGGGGGAACAGGGGTGGAGCAATCAGCCCCAGCATTTT.

The chain's CDR3 is CASSPGPGYEQYF. The CDR3 DNA reads TGTGCCAGCAGCCCCGGTCCGGGGTACGAGCAGTACTTC. The rearrangement uses TRBV7-3 and TRBJ2-7; TRBD2 might be the D (5 bases). The CDR3 is 13 amino acids. In germline, CDR1 is SGHTA, CDR2 FQGTGA. V gave up 5 bases and J gave up 4 bases, with 12 bases separating them.

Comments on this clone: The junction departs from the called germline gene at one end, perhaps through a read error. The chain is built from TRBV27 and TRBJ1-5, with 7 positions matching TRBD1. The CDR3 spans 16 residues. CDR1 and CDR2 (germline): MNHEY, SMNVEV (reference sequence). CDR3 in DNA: TGTGCCAACAGTCCTCTGGGACAGATTAGCAATCAGCCCCAGCATTTT. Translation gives CANSPLGQISNQPQHF.

DNA for the CDR3: TGTGCCAGCATGAAGGGGCCGGCAGATACGCAGTATTTT. Amino acid sequence: CASMKGPADTQYF. The gene calls are TRBV6-5 and TRBJ2-3; the D gene is possibly TRBD1 (5 bases). This CDR3 spans 13 amino acids. Germline loops: CDR1 MNHEY, CDR2 SVGAGI. Trimming pared 7 bases from V and 4 bases from J, leaving 12 bases between.

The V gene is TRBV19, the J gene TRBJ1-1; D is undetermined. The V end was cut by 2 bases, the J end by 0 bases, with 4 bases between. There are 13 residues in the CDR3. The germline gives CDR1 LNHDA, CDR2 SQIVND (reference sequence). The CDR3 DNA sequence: TGTGCCAGTAGTATACAGATGAACACTGAAGCTTTCTTT. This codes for CASSIQMNTEAFF.

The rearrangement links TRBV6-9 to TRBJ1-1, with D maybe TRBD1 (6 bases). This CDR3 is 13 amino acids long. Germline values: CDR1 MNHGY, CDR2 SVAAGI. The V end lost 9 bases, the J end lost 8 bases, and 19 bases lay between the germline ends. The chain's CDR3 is CASGGPLSDEAFF. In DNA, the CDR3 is TGTGCCAGTGGGGGCCCATTATCCGACGAAGCTTTCTTT.

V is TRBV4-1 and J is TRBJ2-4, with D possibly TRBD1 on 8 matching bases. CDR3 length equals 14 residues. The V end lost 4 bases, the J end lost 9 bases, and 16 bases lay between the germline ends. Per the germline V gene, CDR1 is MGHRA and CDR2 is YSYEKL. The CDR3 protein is CASSRGGQDSIQYF. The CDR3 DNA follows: TGCGCCAGCAGCCGGGGGGGACAGGACTCCATTCAGTACTTC.

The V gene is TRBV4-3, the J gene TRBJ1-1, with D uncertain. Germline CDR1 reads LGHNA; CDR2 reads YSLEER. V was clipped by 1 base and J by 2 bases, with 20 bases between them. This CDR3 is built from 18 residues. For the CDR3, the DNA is TGCGCCAGCAGCCAAGCGCCCCCCTCGGTCACAGTAAACACTGAAGCTTTCTTT. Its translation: CASSQAPPSVTVNTEAFF.

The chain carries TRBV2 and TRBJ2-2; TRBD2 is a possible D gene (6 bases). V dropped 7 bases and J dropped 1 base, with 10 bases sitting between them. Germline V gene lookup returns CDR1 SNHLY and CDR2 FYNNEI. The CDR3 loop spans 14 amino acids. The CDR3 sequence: CASKGGMNTGELFF. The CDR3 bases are TGTGCCAGCAAAGGAGGGATGAACACCGGGGAGCTGTTTTTT.

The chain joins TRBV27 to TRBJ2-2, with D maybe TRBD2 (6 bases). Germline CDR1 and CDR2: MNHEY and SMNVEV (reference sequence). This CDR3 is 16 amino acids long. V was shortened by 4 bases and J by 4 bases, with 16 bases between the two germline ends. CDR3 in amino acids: CASSSLLSGSTGELFF. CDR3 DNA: TGTGCCAGCAGTTCCCTACTTAGCGGCTCCACCGGGGAGCTGTTTTTT.

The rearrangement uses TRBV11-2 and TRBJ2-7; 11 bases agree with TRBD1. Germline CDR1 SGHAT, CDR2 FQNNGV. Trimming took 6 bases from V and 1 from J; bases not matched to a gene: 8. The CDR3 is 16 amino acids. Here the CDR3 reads CASRTIGQGASYEQYF. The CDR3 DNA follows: TGTGCCAGCAGGACCATAGGACAGGGGGCTTCCTACGAGCAGTACTTC.

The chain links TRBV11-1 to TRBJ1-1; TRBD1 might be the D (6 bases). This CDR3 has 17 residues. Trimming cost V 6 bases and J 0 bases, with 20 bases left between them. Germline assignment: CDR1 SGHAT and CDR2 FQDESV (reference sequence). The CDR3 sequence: CASSLTMGAAMNTEAFF. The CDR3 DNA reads TGTGCCAGCAGTTTGACGATGGGGGCAGCCATGAACACTGAAGCTTTCTTT.

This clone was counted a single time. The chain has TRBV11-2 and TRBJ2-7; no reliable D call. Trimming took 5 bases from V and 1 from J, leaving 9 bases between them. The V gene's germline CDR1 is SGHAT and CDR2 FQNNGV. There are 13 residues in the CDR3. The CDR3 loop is CASSARPSYEQYF. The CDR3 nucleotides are TGTGCCAGCAGCGCCAGGCCGTCCTACGAGCAGTACTTC.

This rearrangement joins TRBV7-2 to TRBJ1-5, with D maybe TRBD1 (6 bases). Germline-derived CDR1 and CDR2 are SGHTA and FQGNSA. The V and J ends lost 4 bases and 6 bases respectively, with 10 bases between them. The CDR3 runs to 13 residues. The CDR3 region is CASSSRGSQPQHF. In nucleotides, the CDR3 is TGTGCCAGCAGCTCCAGGGGAAGTCAGCCCCAGCATTTT.